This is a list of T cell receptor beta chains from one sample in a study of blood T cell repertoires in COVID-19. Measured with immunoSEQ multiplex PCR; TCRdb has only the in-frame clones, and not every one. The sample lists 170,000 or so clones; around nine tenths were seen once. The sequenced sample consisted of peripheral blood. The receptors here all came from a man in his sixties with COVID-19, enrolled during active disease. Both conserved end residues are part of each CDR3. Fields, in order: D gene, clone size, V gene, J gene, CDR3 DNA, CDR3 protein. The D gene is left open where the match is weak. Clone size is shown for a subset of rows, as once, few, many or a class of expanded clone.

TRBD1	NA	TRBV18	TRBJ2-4	TGTGCCAGCTCACCACAGACAGGGGGCGGCAAAAACATTCAGTACTTC	CASSPQTGGGKNIQYF
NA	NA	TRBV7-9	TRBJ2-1	TGTGCCAGCAGCTTCGAGGGTAGATACAATGAGCAGTTCTTC	CASSFEGRYNEQFF
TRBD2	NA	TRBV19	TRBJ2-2	TGTGCCAGTACGGGACTAGCGGGGGTCACCGGGGAGCTGTTTTTT	CASTGLAGVTGELFF
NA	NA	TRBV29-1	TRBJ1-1	TGCAGCGTTGAAGGACGAACACCGGACAAATTGAACACTGAAGCTTTCTTT	CSVEGRTPDKLNTEAFF
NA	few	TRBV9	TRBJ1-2	TGTGCCAGCAGCGCCGGGACATCCTATGGCTACACCTTC	CASSAGTSYGYTF
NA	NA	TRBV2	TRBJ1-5	TGTGCCAGCAGTGAGGAGGGTAGGGAGCCCCAGCATTTT	CASSEEGREPQHF
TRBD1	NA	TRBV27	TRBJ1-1	TGTGCCAGCAGGGGGGGGACAGGGGCCGGGACTGAAGCTTTCTTT	CASRGGTGAGTEAFF
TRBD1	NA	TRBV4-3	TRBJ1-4	TGCGCCAGTGCGGACAGGCTTAATGAAAAACTGTTTTTT	CASADRLNEKLFF
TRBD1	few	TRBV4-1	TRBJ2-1	TGCGCCAGCAGCCAAGGACAGGGTATCTCCTACAATGAGCAGTTCTTC	CASSQGQGISYNEQFF
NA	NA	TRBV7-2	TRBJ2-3	TGTGCCAGCAGCCCCTACAGCACAGATACGCAGTATTTT	CASSPYSTDTQYF
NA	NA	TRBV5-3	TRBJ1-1	TGTGCCAGAAGCTTGGTAGCGCGGACTGAAGCTTTCTTT	CARSLVARTEAFF
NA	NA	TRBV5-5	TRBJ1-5	TGTGCCAGCAGCTTTGCAGGGTTAGGACAGCCCCAGCATTTT	CASSFAGLGQPQHF
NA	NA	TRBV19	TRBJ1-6	TGTGCCAGTAGTACCGAAACAGATTATAATTCACCCCTCCACTTT	CASSTETDYNSPLHF
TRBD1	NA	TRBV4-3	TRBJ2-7	TGCGCCAGCAGCCACTCCGGGACAGGGCCCTACGAGCAGTACTTC	CASSHSGTGPYEQYF
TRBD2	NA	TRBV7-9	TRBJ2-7	TGTGCCAGCAGCTGGGGTAGCGGGAGGGAGTACGAGCAGTACTTC	CASSWGSGREYEQYF
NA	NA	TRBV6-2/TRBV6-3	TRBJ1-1	TGTGCCAGCAGTTACCTGGGCAGGTCGAACACTGAAGCTTTCTTT	CASSYLGRSNTEAFF
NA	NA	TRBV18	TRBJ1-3	TGTGCCAGCTCACCGCCGGGGGAGGCTGGAAACACCATATATTTT	CASSPPGEAGNTIYF
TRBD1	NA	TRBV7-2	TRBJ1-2	TGTGCCAGCAGCTATAAGACAGGGTTTAACTATGGCTACACCTTC	CASSYKTGFNYGYTF
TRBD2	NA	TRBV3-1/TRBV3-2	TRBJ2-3	TGTGCCAGCAGCCAAGACGGGGGGAATCCCACAGATACGCAGTATTTT	CASSQDGGNPTDTQYF
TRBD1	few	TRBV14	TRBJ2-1	TGTGCCAGCAGCCGGGACAGATTCAATGAGCAGTTCTTC	CASSRDRFNEQFF
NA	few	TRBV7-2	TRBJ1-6	TGTGCCAGCAGCTCATCCCCCGGACAGCAGCCTCGGAATTCACCCCTCCACTTT	CASSSSPGQQPRNSPLHF
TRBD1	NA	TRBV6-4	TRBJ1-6	TGTGCCAGCAGACCGACAGGGGGAGATTCACCCCTCCACTTT	CASRPTGGDSPLHF
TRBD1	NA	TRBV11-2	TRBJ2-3	TGTGCCAGCAGCCGGACAGGGGGAGGCACAGATACGCAGTATTTT	CASSRTGGGTDTQYF
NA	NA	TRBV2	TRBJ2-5	TGTGCCAGCACTGAGGGGGCGGGAGGTGTTGAGACCCAGTACTTC	CASTEGAGGVETQYF
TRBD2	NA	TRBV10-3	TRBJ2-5	TGTGCCATCAGTGAGACTAGCGGGTCCCAAGAGACCCAGTACTTC	CAISETSGSQETQYF
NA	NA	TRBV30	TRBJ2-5	TGTGCCTGGAGTGTACGCAGACAAGAGACCCAGTACTTC	CAWSVRRQETQYF
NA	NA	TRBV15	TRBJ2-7	TGTGCCACCAGCAGAGAGGTCAACGGGGTTTCGCTGTCCTTC	CATSREVNGVSLSF
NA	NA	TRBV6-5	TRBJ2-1	TGTGCCAGCTCTTGGACACAAGTCAATGAGCAGTTCTTC	CASSWTQVNEQFF
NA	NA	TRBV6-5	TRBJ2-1	TGTGCCAGCAGACCGCTAGTTGGGTCCTACAATGAGCAGTTCTTC	CASRPLVGSYNEQFF
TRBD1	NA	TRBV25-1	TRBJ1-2	TGTGCCAGCAGTAGACTCGGGACAGCGAACTATGGCTACACCTTC	CASSRLGTANYGYTF
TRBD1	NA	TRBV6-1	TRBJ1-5	TGTGCCAGCAGTGATACAGGGGGTTCCTCAGTAGCCCAGCATTTT	CASSDTGGSSVAQHF
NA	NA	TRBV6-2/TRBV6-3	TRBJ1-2	TGTGCCAGCAGTTACAGCTACTATGGCTACACCTTC	CASSYSYYGYTF
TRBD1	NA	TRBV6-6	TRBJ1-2	TGTGCCAGCAGCCGACAGGGAAACTATGGCTACACCTTC	CASSRQGNYGYTF
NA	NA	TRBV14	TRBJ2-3	TGTGCCAGCAGCCTTATGGGAGGACTGAGCACAGATACGCAGTATTTT	CASSLMGGLSTDTQYF
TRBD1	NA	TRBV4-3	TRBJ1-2	TGCGCCAGCAGCCCAAGTCCTAGCAGGGAAGGGGGCAACTATGGCTACACCTTC	CASSPSPSREGGNYGYTF
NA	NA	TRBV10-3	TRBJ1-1	TGTGCCATCAGCGCAGGGGAAAGGGGCACTGAAGCTTTCTTT	CAISAGERGTEAFF
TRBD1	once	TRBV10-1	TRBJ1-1	TGCGCCAGCAGGGGACAGGGGATGGGTTTCTTT	CASRGQGMGFF
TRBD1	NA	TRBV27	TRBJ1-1	TGTGCCAGCAGTTTCCGTCGACAGGGGCAGGCTTTCTTT	CASSFRRQGQAFF
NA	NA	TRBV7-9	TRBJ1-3	TGTGCCAGCAGTAGTACAGCCTACTCTGGAAACACCATATATTTT	CASSSTAYSGNTIYF
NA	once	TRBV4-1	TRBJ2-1	TGCGCCAGCAGCCAAACAGATACCCCTACAGGTGGATCTTTCAATGAGTTCTTC	CASSQTDTPTGGSFNEFF
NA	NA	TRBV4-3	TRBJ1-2	TGCGCCAGCAGCCAAGAGGAGGGGACGGGCTACACCTTC	CASSQEEGTGYTF
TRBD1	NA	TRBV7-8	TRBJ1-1	TGTGCCAGCAGCTTACAGGGGGCAGAGAACACTGAAGCTTTCTTT	CASSLQGAENTEAFF
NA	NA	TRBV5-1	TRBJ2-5	TGCGCCAGCAGCTTGGCAGGGGAGACCCAGTACTTC	CASSLAGETQYF
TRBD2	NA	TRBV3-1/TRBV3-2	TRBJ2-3	TGTGCCAGCAGCCAAGATAGGACTAGCGGAGGCACAGATACGCAGTATTTT	CASSQDRTSGGTDTQYF
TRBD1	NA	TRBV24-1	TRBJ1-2	TGTGCCACCAGTGATCCCGGACAGGGCGGCTATGGCTACACCTTC	CATSDPGQGGYGYTF
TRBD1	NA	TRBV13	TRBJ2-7	TGTGCCAGCAGCTTGCAACTGGGGCAGGGGGCATTCTCCTACGAGCAGTACTTC	CASSLQLGQGAFSYEQYF
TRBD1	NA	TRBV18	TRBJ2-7	TGTGCCAGCTCACGGGACAGCTCCTACGAGCAGTACTTC	CASSRDSSYEQYF